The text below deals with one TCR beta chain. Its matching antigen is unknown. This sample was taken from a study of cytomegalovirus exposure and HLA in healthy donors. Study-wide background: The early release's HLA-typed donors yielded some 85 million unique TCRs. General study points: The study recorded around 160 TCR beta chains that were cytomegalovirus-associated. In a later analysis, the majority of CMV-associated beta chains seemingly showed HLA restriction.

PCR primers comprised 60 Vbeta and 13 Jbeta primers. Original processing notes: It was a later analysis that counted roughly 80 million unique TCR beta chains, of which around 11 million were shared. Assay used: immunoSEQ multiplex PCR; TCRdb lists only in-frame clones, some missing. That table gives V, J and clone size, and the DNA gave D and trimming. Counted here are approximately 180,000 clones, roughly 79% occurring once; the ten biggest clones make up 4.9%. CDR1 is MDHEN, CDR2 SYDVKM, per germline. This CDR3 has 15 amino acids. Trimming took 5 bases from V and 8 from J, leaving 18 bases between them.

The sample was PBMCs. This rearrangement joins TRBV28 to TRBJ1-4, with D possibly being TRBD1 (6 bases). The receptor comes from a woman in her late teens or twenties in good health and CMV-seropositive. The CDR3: CASSPTGPTKEKLFF. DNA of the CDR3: TGTGCCAGCAGTCCGACAGGACCAACCAAAGAAAAACTGTTTTTT.